This TCR beta chain is from a study of early T cells in non-severe SARS-CoV-2 infection. Study background: Bulk RNA taken from unsorted whole blood was sequenced, leaving chains unpaired. Study results and limitations: VDJdb matching favored anti-spike CD8 responses, missing private and CD4 specificities.

This clonotype came up many times. Antigen unknown. Attachment of unique molecular identifiers was made to individual cDNA molecules. TCRdb called the 5' RACE reads again in MiXCR, with one record for every CDR3 protein. The sample holds about 69,000 distinct CDR3 sequences, roughly 4.8% seen once. Germline lookup yields CDR1 MDHEN and CDR2 SYDVKM. This CDR3 contains 18 residues. The V gene end was trimmed by 4 bases and the J gene end by 1 base; junction bases not matched to a gene: 10. Sample: whole blood, taken at baseline. The TCR was taken from an adult who was a healthcare worker with PCR-confirmed SARS-CoV-2 infection or an uninfected control (not recorded which). The donor label of this sample is uncertain. The chain uses TRBV28 and TRBJ2-6, with 7 bases identical to TRBD1. CDR3 in DNA: TGTGCCAGCAGTTCAGCGACAGGGCTACTATCTGGGGCCAACGTCCTGACTTTC. Translating gives CASSSATGLLSGANVLTF.